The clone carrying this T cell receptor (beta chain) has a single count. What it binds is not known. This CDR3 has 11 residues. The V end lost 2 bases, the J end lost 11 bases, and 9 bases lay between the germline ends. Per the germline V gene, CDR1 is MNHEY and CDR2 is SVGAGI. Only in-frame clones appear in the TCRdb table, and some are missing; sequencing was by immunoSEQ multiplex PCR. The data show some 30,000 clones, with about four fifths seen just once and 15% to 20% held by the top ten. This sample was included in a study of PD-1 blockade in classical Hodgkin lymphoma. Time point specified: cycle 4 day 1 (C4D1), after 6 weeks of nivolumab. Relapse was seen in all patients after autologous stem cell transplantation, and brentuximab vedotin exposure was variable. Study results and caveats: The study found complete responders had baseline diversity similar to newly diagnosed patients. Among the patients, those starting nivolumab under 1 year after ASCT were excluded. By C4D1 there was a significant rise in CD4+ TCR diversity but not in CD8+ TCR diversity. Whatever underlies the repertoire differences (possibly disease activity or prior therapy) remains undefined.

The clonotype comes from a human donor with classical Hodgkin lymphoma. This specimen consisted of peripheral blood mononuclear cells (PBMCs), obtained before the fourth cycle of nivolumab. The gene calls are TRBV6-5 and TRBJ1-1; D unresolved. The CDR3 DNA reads TGTGCCAGCAGTTACGGAAGGGCTGCTTTCTTT. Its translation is CASSYGRAAFF.